This entry describes one T cell receptor (beta chain). The antigen is not known. The entry originates in a study of vaccination effects on CD4 cells after COVID-19. General study points: After vaccination of healthy people, only 1 of 255 vaccine-induced clones cross-reacted with common cold coronaviruses.

J gave up 3 bases and V 1 base, and 8 bases lay outside the gene matches. The CDR3 contains 16 residues. Germline V gene data show CDR1 as MDHEN and CDR2 as SYDVKM. Using viral peptide pools, the ViraFEST assay grew out antigen-specific CD4+ T cells prior to sequencing. Between days 9 and 10 of culture, CD4+ T cells were separated out. Absence of prior SARS-CoV-2 infection characterized the vaccine recipients, who showed negative nucleocapsid antibodies. Cultivation was performed at more than 1.5 million PBMC per well with roughly 10 IU/ml IL-2 and about 9.2 ug/ml peptides added. Days 3 and 7 saw half the medium replaced with IL-2 medium. Some clones are missing from TCRdb's copy, which holds only in-frame ones; the method was immunoSEQ multiplex PCR. The top ten hold under 30% of the sample, which has about 41,000 clones, around 70% seen once.

Sequences were derived from CD4+ T cells from PBMCs cultured with HCoV-OC43 spike peptides, sampled before COVID-19 vaccination. Subset specified: HCoV-OC43 spike overlapping peptide pool stimulation. J is TRBJ2-7 and V is TRBV28, with 8 bases aligning to TRBD2. The sequence came from a human donor who received a COVID-19 vaccine. The DNA for the CDR3 is TGTGCCAGCAGTTTATCCCTTAGCGGGGCGAACTACGAGCAGTACTTC. It translates to CASSLSLSGANYEQYF.